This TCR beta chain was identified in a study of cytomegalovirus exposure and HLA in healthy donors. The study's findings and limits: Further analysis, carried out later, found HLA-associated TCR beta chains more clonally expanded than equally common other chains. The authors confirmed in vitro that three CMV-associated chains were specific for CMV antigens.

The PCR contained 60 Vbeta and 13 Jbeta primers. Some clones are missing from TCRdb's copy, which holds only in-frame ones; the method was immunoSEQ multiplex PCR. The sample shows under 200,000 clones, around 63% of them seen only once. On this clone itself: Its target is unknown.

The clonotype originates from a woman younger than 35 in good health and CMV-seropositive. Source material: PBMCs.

The CDR3 DNA is TGTGCCAGCTCATCCGGGGTCTCGAAGGGCGAGCAGTACTTC. Amino acids: CASSSGVSKGEQYF. The chain employs TRBV18 and TRBJ2-7, with D maybe TRBD2 (5 bases). The length of the CDR3 is 14 residues. With 5 bases removed from V and 6 bases from J, the gap between germline ends came to 17 bases. Germline values: CDR1 KGHSH, CDR2 LQKENI.